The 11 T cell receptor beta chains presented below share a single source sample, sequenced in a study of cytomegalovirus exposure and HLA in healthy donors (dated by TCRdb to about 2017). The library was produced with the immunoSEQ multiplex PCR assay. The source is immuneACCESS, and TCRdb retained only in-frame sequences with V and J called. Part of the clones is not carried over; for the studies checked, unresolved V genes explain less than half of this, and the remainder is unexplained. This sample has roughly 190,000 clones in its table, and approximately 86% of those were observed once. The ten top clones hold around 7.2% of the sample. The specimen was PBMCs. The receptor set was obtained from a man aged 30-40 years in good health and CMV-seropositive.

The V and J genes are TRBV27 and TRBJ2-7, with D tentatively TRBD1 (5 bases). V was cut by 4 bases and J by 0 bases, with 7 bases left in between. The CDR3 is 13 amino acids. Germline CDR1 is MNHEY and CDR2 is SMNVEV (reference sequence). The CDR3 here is CASSYRSSYEQYF. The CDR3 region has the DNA TGTGCCAGCAGTTACAGGAGCTCCTACGAGCAGTACTTC.

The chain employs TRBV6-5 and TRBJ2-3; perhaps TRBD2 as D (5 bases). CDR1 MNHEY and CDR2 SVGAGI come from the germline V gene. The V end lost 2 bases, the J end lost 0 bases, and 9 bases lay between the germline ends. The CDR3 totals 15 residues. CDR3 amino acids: CASSYEGSSTDTQYF. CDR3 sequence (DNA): TGTGCCAGCAGTTACGAGGGTAGTAGCACAGATACGCAGTATTTT.

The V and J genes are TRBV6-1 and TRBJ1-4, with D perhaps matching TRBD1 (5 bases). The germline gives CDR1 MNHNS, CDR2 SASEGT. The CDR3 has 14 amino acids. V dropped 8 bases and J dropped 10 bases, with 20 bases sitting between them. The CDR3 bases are TGTGCCAGCCTGGGGGACCGTGTAAAGGGAAAACTGTTTTTT. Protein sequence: CASLGDRVKGKLFF.

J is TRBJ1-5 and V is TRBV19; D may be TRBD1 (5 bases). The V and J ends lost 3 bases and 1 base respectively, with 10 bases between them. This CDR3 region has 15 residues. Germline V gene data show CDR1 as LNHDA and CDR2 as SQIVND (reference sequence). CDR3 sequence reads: CASSMPGTSNQPQHF. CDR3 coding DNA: TGTGCCAGTAGTATGCCAGGGACGAGCAATCAGCCCCAGCATTTT. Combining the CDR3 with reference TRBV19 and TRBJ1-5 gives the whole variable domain DGGITQSPKYLFRKEGQNVTLSCEQNLNHDAMYWYRQDPGQGLRLIYYSQIVNDFQKGDIAEGYSVSREKKESFPLTVTSAQKNPTAFYLCASSMPGTSNQPQHFGDGTRLSIL.

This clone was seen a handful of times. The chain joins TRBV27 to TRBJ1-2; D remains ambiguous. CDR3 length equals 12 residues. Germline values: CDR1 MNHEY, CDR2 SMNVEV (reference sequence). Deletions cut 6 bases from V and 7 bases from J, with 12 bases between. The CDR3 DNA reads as TGTGCCAGCAGGTCCTGGGATTTTGGCTACACCTTC. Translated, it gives CASRSWDFGYTF.

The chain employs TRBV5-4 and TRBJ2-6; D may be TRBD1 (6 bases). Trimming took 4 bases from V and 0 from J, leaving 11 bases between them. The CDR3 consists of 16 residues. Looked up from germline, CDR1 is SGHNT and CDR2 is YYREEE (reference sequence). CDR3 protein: CASSDDRSSGANVLTF. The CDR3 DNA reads TGTGCCAGCAGCGACGACAGGAGCTCTGGGGCCAACGTCCTGACTTTC. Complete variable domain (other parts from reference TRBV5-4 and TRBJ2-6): ETGVTQSPTHLIKTRGQQVTLRCSSQSGHNTVSWYQQALGQGPQFIFQYYREEENGRGNFPPRFSGLQFPNYSSELNVNALELDDSALYLCASSDDRSSGANVLTFGAGSRLTVL.

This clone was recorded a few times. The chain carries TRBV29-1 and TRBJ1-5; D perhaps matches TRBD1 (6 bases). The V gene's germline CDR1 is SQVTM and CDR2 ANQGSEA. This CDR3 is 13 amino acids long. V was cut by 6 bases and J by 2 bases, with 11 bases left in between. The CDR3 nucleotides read TGCAGCGTCGGGGGGGCGGGCAATCAGCCCCAGCATTTT. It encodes CSVGGAGNQPQHF.

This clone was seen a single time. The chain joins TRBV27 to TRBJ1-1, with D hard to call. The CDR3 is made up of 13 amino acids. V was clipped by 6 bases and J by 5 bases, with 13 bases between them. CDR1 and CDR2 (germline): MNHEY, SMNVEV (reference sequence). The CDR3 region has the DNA TGTGCCAGCAGCCTCATGTTAGGGACTGAAGCTTTCTTT. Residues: CASSLMLGTEAFF.

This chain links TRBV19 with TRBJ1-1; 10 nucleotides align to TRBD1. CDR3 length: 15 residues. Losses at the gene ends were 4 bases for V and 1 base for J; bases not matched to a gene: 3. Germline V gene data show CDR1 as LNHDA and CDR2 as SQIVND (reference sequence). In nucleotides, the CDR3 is TGTGCCAGTAGTAGACAGGGGGCCAGGAACACTGAAGCTTTCTTT. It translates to CASSRQGARNTEAFF.

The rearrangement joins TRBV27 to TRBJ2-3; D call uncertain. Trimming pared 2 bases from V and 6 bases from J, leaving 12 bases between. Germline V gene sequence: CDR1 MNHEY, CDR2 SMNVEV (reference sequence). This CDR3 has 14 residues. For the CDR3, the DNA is TGTGCCAGCAGTTTAAACAGCCTAGGGGATACGCAGTATTTT. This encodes CASSLNSLGDTQYF.

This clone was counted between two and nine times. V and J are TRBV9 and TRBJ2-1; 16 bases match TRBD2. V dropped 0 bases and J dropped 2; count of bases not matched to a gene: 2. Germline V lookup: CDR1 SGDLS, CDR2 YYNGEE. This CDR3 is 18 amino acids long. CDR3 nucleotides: TGTGCCAGCAGCGTAGTGGGACTAGCGGGAGGGACCTACAATGAGCAGTTCTTC. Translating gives CASSVVGLAGGTYNEQFF.